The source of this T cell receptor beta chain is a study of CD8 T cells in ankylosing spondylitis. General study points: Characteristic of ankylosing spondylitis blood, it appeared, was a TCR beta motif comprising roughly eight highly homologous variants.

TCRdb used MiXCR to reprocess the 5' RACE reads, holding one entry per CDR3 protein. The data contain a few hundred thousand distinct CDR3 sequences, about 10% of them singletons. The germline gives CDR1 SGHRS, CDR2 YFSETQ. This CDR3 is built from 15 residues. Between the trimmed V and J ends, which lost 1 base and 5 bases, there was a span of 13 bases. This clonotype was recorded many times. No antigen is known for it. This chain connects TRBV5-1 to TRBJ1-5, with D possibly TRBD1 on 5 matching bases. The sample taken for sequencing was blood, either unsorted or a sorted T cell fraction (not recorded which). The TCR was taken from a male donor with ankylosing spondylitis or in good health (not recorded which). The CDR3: CASSLLSGAHQPQHF. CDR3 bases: TGCGCCAGCAGCTTGTTATCTGGGGCGCATCAGCCCCAGCATTTT.